The 26 T cell receptor beta chains given below trace back to one sample, sequenced in a study of human T cells and chemical hapten exposure. TCRdb reanalysed the RACE reads using MiXCR and keeps one entry per CDR3 protein. Among about 110,000 distinct CDR3 sequences listed, about 12% were seen once. Regarding time point: pre-sensitization, week 0. Described treatment: therapeutic diphenylcyclopropenone sensitization with weekly scalp DPC. The sample consisted of whole blood, taken in connection with sensitization to the hapten diphenylcyclopropenone (DPC). These receptors originate from a woman between 45 and 65 years old with alopecia areata. Some clones in this sample may be carry-over from other donors' samples.

This clonotype was seen a handful of times. CDR3 nucleotides: TGTGCCAGCAGCTTTAACAGGGGGTCAGCCGGGGAGCTGTTTTTT. Amino acids: CASSFNRGSAGELFF. This rearrangement joins TRBV7-9 to TRBJ2-2; 8 nucleotides align to TRBD1. This CDR3 contains 15 residues. CDR1 is SEHNR, CDR2 FQNEAQ, per germline (reference sequence). V lost 3 bases and J lost 6; bases outside the gene matches: 6.

This clonotype has more than one count but fewer than ten. V and J are TRBV20-1 and TRBJ1-1; 8 nucleotides align to TRBD1. The CDR3 consists of 14 residues. The germline V gene has CDR1 DFQATT and CDR2 SNEGSKA (reference sequence). V was clipped by 0 bases and J by 5 bases; unmatched bases: 5. CDR3 sequence: CSAREGQVKTEAFF. The DNA for the CDR3 is TGCAGTGCTAGAGAGGGACAGGTCAAGACTGAAGCTTTCTTT.

The table lists this clonotype with a few counts. The gene calls are TRBV28 and TRBJ1-4, with no clear D. The germline V gene has CDR1 MDHEN and CDR2 SYDVKM. The CDR3 consists of 16 residues. V lost 5 bases and J 0 bases, leaving 13 bases between the germline ends. CDR3 DNA: TGTGCCAGCAGTCGAGCTCAGGCGGCAACTAATGAAAAACTGTTTTTT. Amino acid sequence: CASSRAQAATNEKLFF.

The table lists this clonotype with a count of one. The V gene is TRBV5-1, the J gene TRBJ1-6; D is perhaps TRBD1 (5 bases). CDR1 and CDR2 from the germline V gene are SGHRS and YFSETQ. Trimming left V 0 bases short and J 6 bases short, with 13 bases between. This CDR3 has 16 residues. The CDR3 spells CASSLEQVAVNSPLHF. The CDR3 DNA follows: TGCGCCAGCAGCTTGGAACAGGTTGCCGTTAATTCACCCCTCCACTTT.

There are a few counts of this clonotype. The chain is built from TRBV28 and TRBJ2-2; possibly TRBD1 for D (5 bases). This CDR3 has 13 amino acids. CDR1 is MDHEN and CDR2 is SYDVKM in the germline V gene. V dropped 6 bases and J dropped 2 bases, with 7 bases sitting between them. The CDR3 protein is CASRTANTGELFF. In DNA form, the CDR3 reads TGTGCCAGCAGGACAGCCAACACCGGGGAGCTGTTTTTT.

This clonotype was detected ten times or more. V and J are TRBV12-3 or TRBV12-4 and TRBJ1-5; D remains unclear. Deletions cut 3 bases from V and 3 bases from J, with 12 bases between. The CDR3 has 15 residues. The CDR3 DNA sequence: TGTGCCAGCAGTTTTGGCCCCGGAGACAATCAGCCCCAGCATTTT. Translation gives CASSFGPGDNQPQHF.

This clonotype appeared a few times. The rearrangement links TRBV20-1 to TRBJ1-1; D possibly corresponds to TRBD1 (6 bases). Trimming left V 2 bases short and J 1 base short, with 14 bases between. Germline V gives CDR1 DFQATT, CDR2 SNEGSKA (reference sequence). CDR3 length: 15 residues. Here the CDR3 reads CSARTGRMGNTEAFF. The DNA of the CDR3 is TGCAGTGCTAGAACAGGGAGGATGGGGAACACTGAAGCTTTCTTT.

The sample holds a few counts of this clonotype. This chain joins TRBV7-2 and TRBJ2-2; no definite D call. The CDR3 is 15 amino acids. CDR1 SGHTA and CDR2 FQGNSA come from the germline V gene. V shed 1 base and J shed 4 bases, with 10 bases lying between them. CDR3 sequence (DNA): TGTGCCAGCAGCTTAGTCCCTCAGTCCACCGGGGAGCTGTTTTTT. Its translation: CASSLVPQSTGELFF.

The chain recombines TRBV7-2 with TRBJ1-1, with 8 bases aligning to TRBD1. The CDR3 loop spans 15 amino acids. Germline V lookup: CDR1 SGHTA, CDR2 FQGNSA. V lost 1 base, J lost 6 bases, and 7 bases stayed unmatched. This chain's CDR3 is CASSLDDRGGPEAFF. In nucleotides, the CDR3 is TGTGCCAGCAGCTTAGATGACAGGGGAGGCCCTGAAGCTTTCTTT.

In its sample, this clonotype was seen many times. The rearrangement joins TRBV2 to TRBJ2-2; TRBD2 is a possible D gene (6 bases). This CDR3 contains 13 residues. The germline gives CDR1 SNHLY, CDR2 FYNNEI. Trimming left V 4 bases short and J 4 bases short, with 7 bases between. The CDR3 region has the DNA TGTGCCAGCAGTGGGACTACCACCGGGGAGCTGTTTTTT. As protein: CASSGTTTGELFF. The variable domain in full, with the rest retrieved from reference TRBV2 and TRBJ2-2, is EPEVTQTPSHQVTQMGQEVILRCVPISNHLYFYWYRQILGQKVEFLVSFYNNEISEKSEIFDDQFSVERPDGSNFTLKIRSTKLEDSAMYFCASSGTTTGELFFGEGSRLTVL.

This chain joins TRBV11-2 and TRBJ2-1, with 9 bases aligning to TRBD1. CDR3 length equals 15 residues. Trimming at V came to 1 base and at J to 4 bases, leaving 2 bases not matched to a gene. The germline V gene encodes CDR1 SGHAT and CDR2 FQNNGV. In DNA, the CDR3 is TGTGCCAGCAGCTTAGGGACAGGGGCGTACAATGAGCAGTTCTTC. This encodes CASSLGTGAYNEQFF.

The V gene is TRBV7-2, the J gene TRBJ2-1; D gene uncertain. Germline assignment: CDR1 SGHTA and CDR2 FQGNSA. CDR3 length: 18 amino acids. Deletions cut 5 bases from V and 0 bases from J, with 20 bases between. The CDR3: CASSHLPSQESSYNEQFF. The CDR3 region has the DNA TGTGCCAGCAGCCACTTACCGAGCCAGGAAAGCTCCTACAATGAGCAGTTCTTC.

This clonotype was detected a few times. This chain joins TRBV3-1 and TRBJ2-5; D is unclear. In germline, CDR1 is LGHDT, CDR2 YNNKEL (reference sequence). V was shortened by 4 bases and J by 5 bases, with 20 bases between the two germline ends. This CDR3 contains 16 residues. The CDR3 protein is CASSRDRPAGPETQYF. For the CDR3, the DNA is TGTGCCAGCAGCCGTGACCGACCAGCTGGCCCCGAGACCCAGTACTTC.

This clonotype was recorded many times. V is TRBV14 and J is TRBJ2-1; 10 bases are shared with TRBD2. Germline-derived CDR1 and CDR2 are SGHDN and FVKESK. This CDR3 is 15 amino acids long. V lost 2 bases to trimming and J lost 9 bases; unmatched junction nucleotides: 7. For the CDR3, the DNA is TGTGCCAGCAGCCAACCAGCGGGAGGGCCTTTTGAGCAGTTCTTC. Protein: CASSQPAGGPFEQFF.

This clonotype was found many times. The V call is TRBV7-2, the J call TRBJ1-5; no clear D. The V end lost 0 bases, the J end lost 11 bases, and 11 bases lay between the germline ends. This CDR3 spans 13 amino acids. In germline, CDR1 is SGHTA, CDR2 FQGNSA. The CDR3 loop is CASSLAVERTQHF. The CDR3 bases are TGTGCCAGCAGCTTAGCGGTGGAACGGACCCAGCATTTT.

This clonotype has at least ten counts. The chain uses TRBV3-1 and TRBJ1-1; D remains unclear. Between the trimmed V and J ends, which lost 2 bases and 6 bases, there was a span of 16 bases. This CDR3 contains 15 residues. Germline V CDR1 and CDR2: LGHDT, YNNKEL (reference sequence). CDR3 residues: CASSQSSVTRAEAFF. The DNA for the CDR3 is TGTGCCAGCAGCCAATCGTCCGTCACGAGGGCTGAAGCTTTCTTT.

This clonotype has ten or more counts. CDR3 in amino acids: CASSLQTVTTEAFF. As DNA, the CDR3 is TGTGCCAGCAGCTTACAGACAGTCACCACTGAAGCTTTCTTT. This chain uses TRBV11-2 with TRBJ1-1, with TRBD1 as a possible D gene (5 bases). The CDR3 consists of 14 residues. CDR1 and CDR2 (germline): SGHAT, FQNNGV. Trimming took off 2 bases at V and 4 bases at J, with 11 bases between the two ends.

The V gene is TRBV7-9, the J gene TRBJ2-1; 8 bases are shared with TRBD2. CDR3 length equals 15 residues. With 1 base clipped from V and 7 bases from J, the junction kept 6 bases outside the gene matches. Germline values: CDR1 SEHNR, CDR2 FQNEAQ (reference sequence). DNA of the CDR3: TGTGCCAGCAGCTTAGTTGATAGCGGGGTGAATGAGCAGTTCTTC. Protein sequence: CASSLVDSGVNEQFF.

This clonotype was found a few times. The chain recombines TRBV4-1 with TRBJ2-1; 12 bases map to TRBD2. Trimming removed 1 base from V and 3 bases from J; junction bases left unmatched: 4. The CDR3 has 17 residues. Looked up from germline, CDR1 is MGHRA and CDR2 is YSYEKL. CDR3 coding DNA: TGCGCCAGCAGCCAAGGACTAGCGGGAGATATCTACAATGAGCAGTTCTTC. It codes for CASSQGLAGDIYNEQFF.

The V call is TRBV7-9, the J call TRBJ2-5; D not resolved. Per germline, CDR1 SEHNR and CDR2 FQNEAQ (reference sequence). This CDR3 is built from 12 residues. V was trimmed by 1 base and J by 13 bases, leaving 13 bases between them. CDR3 sequence reads: CASSLEGRGGYF. CDR3 in DNA: TGTGCCAGCAGCTTAGAGGGCCGCGGCGGGTACTTC.

This clonotype was detected a few times. The V and J genes are TRBV7-9 and TRBJ2-3; D unclear. CDR3 length: 13 residues. V gave up 5 bases and J gave up 2 bases, with 8 bases separating them. The germline CDR1 and CDR2 sequences are SEHNR and FQNEAQ (reference sequence). In DNA, the CDR3 is TGTGCCAGCAGCGCCAGTTCCACAGATACGCAGTATTTT. It is translated as CASSASSTDTQYF.

This clonotype turned up a few times. V usage is TRBV7-2 and J usage is TRBJ2-1; D may correspond to TRBD1 or TRBD2 (6 bases each). Trimming removed 5 bases at V and 7 bases at J, with 21 bases between. The V gene's germline CDR1 is SGHTA and CDR2 FQGNSA. The CDR3 spans 16 residues. The CDR3 sequence is CASSLLRVGGGNEQFF. The DNA of the CDR3 is TGTGCCAGCAGCCTACTCAGGGTTGGAGGGGGTAATGAGCAGTTCTTC.

This clonotype was observed at least ten times. The V and J genes are TRBV18 and TRBJ1-6; 8 nucleotides match TRBD1. Germline values: CDR1 KGHSH, CDR2 LQKENI. V was pared by 2 bases and J by 10 bases, with 7 bases of the junction left unmatched. This CDR3 has 15 amino acids. The CDR3 region has the DNA TGTGCCAGCTCACCATGGGACAGGATAGGATCACCCCTCCACTTT. This encodes CASSPWDRIGSPLHF.

This clonotype showed up just a few times. CDR3 region: CASKTRTGELFF. The CDR3 DNA reads as TGTGCCAGTAAAACCCGCACCGGGGAGCTGTTTTTT. The J gene is TRBJ2-2, the V gene TRBV19; no reliable D call. The V gene lost 7 bases and the J gene lost 4 bases, with 7 bases spanning the gap. CDR3 length: 12 residues. The V gene's germline CDR1 is LNHDA and CDR2 SQIVND (reference sequence).

CDR3 residues: CASSRDGYEQYF. The CDR3 bases are TGTGCCAGCAGTCGAGACGGCTACGAGCAGTACTTC. This chain joins TRBV28 and TRBJ2-7, with D unclear. Germline assignment: CDR1 MDHEN and CDR2 SYDVKM. V lost 5 bases, J lost 3 bases, and 8 bases lay in between. CDR3 length equals 12 residues.

This clonotype was observed many times. V is TRBV7-9 and J is TRBJ2-6; D unresolved. V lost 1 base and J 5 bases, leaving 18 bases between the germline ends. CDR1 and CDR2 (germline): SEHNR, FQNEAQ (reference sequence). This CDR3 is built from 18 residues. The CDR3 DNA is TGTGCCAGCAGCTTAGGAGCAGGTGTCCCCGATAGGGCCAACGTCCTGACTTTC. This gives the protein CASSLGAGVPDRANVLTF. Drawing the rest from reference TRBV7-9 and TRBJ2-6, the complete variable domain is DTGVSQNPRHKITKRGQNVTFRCDPISEHNRLYWYRQTLGQGPEFLTYFQNEAQLEKSRLLSDRFSAERPKGSFSTLEIQRTEQGDSAMYLCASSLGAGVPDRANVLTFGAGSRLTVL.